The following is a TCR beta chain sequence with its context. The data were obtained in a study of technical replicates of blood from a handful of donors. V lost 8 bases, J lost 0 bases, and 4 bases stayed unmatched. From germline, CDR1 is MNHNS and CDR2 SASEGT. The length of the CDR3 is 14 residues. Here immunoSEQ multiplex PCR was the method, and the copy in TCRdb shows in-frame clones only, minus some. The sample yields 73,000 or so clones, roughly nine tenths seen once. This TCR derives from a human donor in good health. The chain couples TRBV6-1 to TRBJ2-1; 7 nucleotides align to TRBD1. Material for sequencing was T cells isolated from PBMCs. The CDR3 DNA sequence: TGTGCCAGCCCGCGACAGGGCTCCTACAATGAGCAGTTCTTC. Encoded protein: CASPRQGSYNEQFF.